These 6 T cell receptor beta chains were all obtained from the same sample, sequenced in a study of blood T cell repertoires in COVID-19 (dated by TCRdb to 2020 to 2022). The library relied on the immunoSEQ multiplex PCR assay. The clones in this table, taken by TCRdb from immuneACCESS, are in-frame only. Not every clone is retained; where verified, under half of the shortfall comes from an unresolved V gene, and the cause of the rest is unknown. The sample table records some 250,000 clones; roughly 86% of these occur just once. Clones ranked in the top ten supply 0.65% to 0.9% of the sample. Source material: peripheral blood. The source of these receptors is a woman between 25 and 40 years old with acute or convalescent COVID-19.

V is TRBV6-5 and J is TRBJ2-2, with 7 positions matching TRBD1. With V trimmed by 5 bases and J by 5 bases, 11 bases remained unmatched. The germline V gene encodes CDR1 MNHEY and CDR2 SVGAGI. CDR3 length equals 16 residues. The CDR3 loop reads CASSHYRGIPTGELFF. The CDR3 DNA is TGTGCCAGCAGTCACTACAGGGGAATACCGACCGGGGAGCTGTTTTTT.

This chain links TRBV2 with TRBJ2-3, with TRBD2 identical over 12 bases. The CDR3 sequence is 16 residues long. V gave up 10 bases and J gave up 0 bases; unmatched junction bases: 8. Per germline, CDR1 SNHLY and CDR2 FYNNEI. Here the CDR3 DNA reads TGTGCCACCGCTAGCGGGAGGGTTCCTAGCACAGATACGCAGTATTTT. It codes for CATASGRVPSTDTQYF.

In its sample, this clone was seen a few times. This chain uses TRBV20-1 with TRBJ2-3; 8 nucleotides match TRBD1. This CDR3 region has 11 residues. Germline-derived CDR1 and CDR2 are DFQATT and SNEGSKA (reference sequence). V dropped 5 bases and J dropped 5; count of bases not matched to a gene: 0. The CDR3 DNA reads TGCAGTGCTGGACAGGGAGATACGCAGTATTTT. Protein product: CSAGQGDTQYF.

The chain couples TRBV23-1 to TRBJ2-1; the match to TRBD2 covers 7 bases. TRBV23-1 is assigned to the ORF class and has an uncertain function. The CDR3 sequence is 16 residues long. V shed 2 bases, J shed 4 bases, and the junction held 8 bases outside the gene matches. CDR3 residues: CASSQPGTTEYNEQFF. CDR3 bases: TGCGCCAGCAGTCAACCCGGGACTACAGAGTACAATGAGCAGTTCTTC.

The CDR3 sequence: CASSPRPVRGADTQYF. For the CDR3, the DNA is TGTGCCAGCAGCCCCCGGCCGGTGCGCGGGGCAGATACGCAGTATTTT. The rearrangement joins TRBV11-2 to TRBJ2-3; a possible D gene is TRBD2 (6 bases). The germline gives CDR1 SGHAT, CDR2 FQNNGV. The CDR3 is 16 amino acids. Deletions cut 5 bases from V and 4 bases from J, with 19 bases between.

This clone was detected ten times or more. The chain joins TRBV19 to TRBJ1-1; 11 bases line up with TRBD1. Germline V gene sequence: CDR1 LNHDA, CDR2 SQIVND (reference sequence). The V gene end was trimmed by 3 bases and the J gene end by 4 bases; junction bases not matched to a gene: 10. CDR3 length equals 17 residues. The CDR3 sequence is CASSIRRTGGESTEAFF. CDR3 in DNA: TGTGCCAGTAGTATTAGGAGGACAGGGGGCGAGAGCACTGAAGCTTTCTTT.